What follows are 27 T cell receptor beta chains derived from one specimen sequenced in a study of spatial heterogeneity in lung cancer. One entry per CDR3 protein, called by TCRdb with MiXCR from the 5' RACE reads. The sample includes about 36,000 distinct CDR3 sequences, approximately 8% of them seen just once. The time point: blood at routine non-recurrence follow-up after resection. The material was PBMCs, obtained at follow-up. These receptors were collected from a male donor with early-stage non-small cell lung cancer.

This clonotype was seen at least ten times. J is TRBJ2-3 and V is TRBV19; tentative D call: TRBD2 (5 bases). This CDR3 is 14 amino acids long. V was cut by 7 bases and J by 2 bases, with 13 bases left in between. Per the germline V gene, CDR1 is LNHDA and CDR2 is SQIVND (reference sequence). The CDR3 bases are TGTGCCAGTAAACCCTGGACTTTCACAGATACGCAGTATTTT. Translating gives CASKPWTFTDTQYF.

This clonotype was detected ten times or more. V and J are TRBV6-5 and TRBJ1-3, with D tentatively TRBD1 (5 bases). The germline CDR1 and CDR2 sequences are MNHEY and SVGAGI. The CDR3 loop spans 13 amino acids. The V and J ends lost 7 bases and 4 bases respectively, with 11 bases between them. This CDR3 reads CASKRGQGNTIYF. The CDR3 DNA reads TGTGCCAGCAAGAGGGGTCAGGGAAACACCATATATTTT.

For the CDR3, the DNA is TGTGCCAGCAGCCTCCGACTAGTCTATGAGCAGTTCTTC. It encodes CASSLRLVYEQFF. The chain links TRBV13 to TRBJ2-1; D perhaps matches TRBD2 (6 bases). Germline-derived CDR1 and CDR2 are PRHDT and FYEKMQ (reference sequence). The CDR3 consists of 13 residues. V was trimmed by 5 bases and J by 8 bases, leaving 13 bases between them.

This clonotype was detected many times. The V call is TRBV5-5, the J call TRBJ1-4, with no clear D. Per germline, CDR1 SGHKS and CDR2 YYEKEE (reference sequence). Trimming removed 0 bases from V and 2 bases from J, with 11 bases in between. CDR3 length: 16 residues. The CDR3 loop is CASSLGNAGTNEKLFF. CDR3 DNA: TGTGCCAGCAGCTTGGGGAACGCGGGGACTAATGAAAAACTGTTTTTT.

This clonotype is medium-sized (0.01 to 0.1%) in the sample. V usage is TRBV11-3 and J usage is TRBJ2-2, with 11 bases that match TRBD1. Germline V lookup: CDR1 SGHNT, CDR2 YENEEA. The CDR3 has 15 amino acids. V was pared by 2 bases and J by 6 bases, with 2 bases of the junction left unmatched. The CDR3 reads CASSLMGQGAGELFF. Written as DNA, the CDR3 is TGTGCCAGCAGCTTAATGGGACAGGGGGCCGGGGAGCTGTTTTTT.

Many counts were recorded for this clonotype. This rearrangement joins TRBV6-2 or TRBV6-3 to TRBJ2-3, with D possibly TRBD2 on 6 matching bases. Germline lookup yields CDR1 MNHEY and CDR2 SVGEGT. V dropped 8 bases and J dropped 1 base, with 19 bases sitting between them. The CDR3 is 16 residues long. The CDR3 nucleotides are TGTGCCAGCCGCCACTCCCGGGACTCCCGCACAGATACGCAGTATTTT. Its translation is CASRHSRDSRTDTQYF.

The J gene is TRBJ1-4, the V gene TRBV6-6; possibly TRBD1 for D (6 bases). V dropped 6 bases and J dropped 0 bases, with 8 bases sitting between them. Germline V gene data show CDR1 as MNHNY and CDR2 as SVGAGI (reference sequence). The CDR3 is made up of 14 amino acids. CDR3 sequence (DNA): TGTGCCAGCAGCCAGGGGACAACTAATGAAAAACTGTTTTTT. Amino acids: CASSQGTTNEKLFF.

This clonotype was seen repeatedly, ten times or more. This chain joins TRBV7-2 and TRBJ2-3, with 9 nucleotides matching TRBD2. Germline V CDR1 and CDR2: SGHTA, FQGNSA. The CDR3 length is 16 residues. Trimming took 2 bases from V and 6 from J; bases not matched to a gene: 9. The CDR3 sequence: CASSLISGGPSDTQYF. The CDR3 DNA reads TGTGCCAGCAGCTTAATTAGCGGGGGCCCCTCGGATACGCAGTATTTT.

There are many counts of this clonotype. The genes are TRBV7-8 and TRBJ1-4; tentative D call: TRBD1 (5 bases). This CDR3 comprises 12 residues. V gave up 5 bases and J gave up 9 bases, with 10 bases separating them. Germline V CDR1 and CDR2: SGHVS, FQNEAQ. In DNA form, the CDR3 reads TGTGCCAGCAGCCGGGGCAGGAAAAAACTGTTTTTT. This codes for CASSRGRKKLFF.

This clonotype was detected ten times or more. CDR3 amino acids: CASSYSRAGGNTIYF. The CDR3 bases are TGTGCCAGCAGTTACTCCAGGGCGGGAGGAAACACCATATATTTT. The V gene is TRBV6-5, the J gene TRBJ1-3; D might be TRBD1 (5 bases). The CDR3 has 15 residues. V lost 0 bases and J lost 4, with 10 bases in between. The V gene's germline CDR1 is MNHEY and CDR2 SVGAGI.

This clonotype was detected many times. The rearrangement uses TRBV30 and TRBJ1-1; no clear D. With 2 bases removed from V and 6 bases from J, the gap between germline ends came to 10 bases. The CDR3 spans 12 residues. Germline CDR1 is GTSNPN and CDR2 is SVGIG (reference sequence). In nucleotides, the CDR3 is TGTGCCTGGAGTCTTCTCGGCGCTGAAGCTTTCTTT. It yields the protein CAWSLLGAEAFF.

This clonotype was counted at least ten times. This rearrangement joins TRBV23-1 to TRBJ1-6; tentatively, D is TRBD1 (5 bases). TRBV23-1 is given ORF status, its function remaining uncertain. Trimming pared 8 bases from V and 7 bases from J, leaving 12 bases between. The CDR3 is made up of 13 amino acids. CDR3: CASPRGLNSPLHF. The CDR3 nucleotides read TGCGCCAGCCCCCGGGGGTTGAATTCACCCCTCCACTTT.

This clonotype has a handful of counts. The CDR3 loop reads CASSEQGQSNTGELFF. The CDR3 nucleotides are TGTGCCAGCAGTGAACAGGGGCAGTCTAACACCGGGGAGCTGTTTTTT. The chain is built from TRBV2 and TRBJ2-2; D is possibly TRBD1 (6 bases). V lost 2 bases and J lost 2, with 12 bases in between. The CDR3 covers 16 residues. CDR1 and CDR2 (germline): SNHLY, FYNNEI.

This clonotype was recorded at least ten times. Compared with germline, one end of the junction differs, possibly owing to a read error. J is TRBJ1-6 and V is TRBV25-1; unclear D gene. Germline V gene lookup returns CDR1 MGHDK and CDR2 SYGVNS. The CDR3 runs 20 residues. CDR3 sequence (DNA): TGTGCCAACAGTGAATCAACTATAGGACCTTTTAGACATTTTAATTCACCCCTCCACTTT. It is translated as CANSESTIGPFRHFNSPLHF.

This clonotype was recorded at least ten times. The chain joins TRBV2 to TRBJ2-1, with TRBD2 identical over 8 bases. Germline V lookup: CDR1 SNHLY, CDR2 FYNNEI. The trim removed 3 bases at V and 0 bases at J, leaving 1 base unmatched. The CDR3 is made up of 15 amino acids. CDR3 region: CASSDSGGSYNEQFF. The CDR3 DNA reads as TGTGCCAGCAGTGACAGCGGGGGCTCCTACAATGAGCAGTTCTTC.

The gene calls are TRBV3-1 and TRBJ1-2; a possible D gene is TRBD1 (5 bases). This CDR3 spans 17 amino acids. CDR1 is LGHDT and CDR2 is YNNKEL in the germline V gene (reference sequence). The V gene lost 3 bases and the J gene lost 0 bases, with 17 bases spanning the gap. The CDR3 reads CASSHPPGGLSNYGYTF. The CDR3 DNA is TGTGCCAGCAGCCATCCTCCGGGGGGACTCTCTAACTATGGCTACACCTTC.

The J gene is TRBJ2-7, the V gene TRBV2; D gene unclear. Per the germline V gene, CDR1 is SNHLY and CDR2 is FYNNEI. CDR3 length: 15 residues. Trimming left V 4 bases short and J 5 bases short, with 18 bases between. CDR3 bases: TGTGCCAGCAGTGGAATACCGTCTTCGAGAAACGAGCAGTACTTC. It codes for CASSGIPSSRNEQYF.

This clonotype showed up many times. The chain links TRBV6-1 to TRBJ2-5; D perhaps matches TRBD1 (8 bases). V was cut by 5 bases and J by 0 bases, with 10 bases left in between. The length of the CDR3 is 14 residues. Germline lookup yields CDR1 MNHNS and CDR2 SASEGT. CDR3: CASSTGGDQETQYF. For the CDR3, the DNA is TGTGCCAGCAGTACAGGGGGGGACCAAGAGACCCAGTACTTC.

Ten or more counts support this clonotype. Lacking the conserved final phenylalanine or tryptophan, this CDR3 likely reflects a read error. The chain employs TRBV7-9 and TRBJ2-3; maybe TRBD2 (6 bases). V lost 6 bases to trimming and J lost 0 bases, with 10 bases between them. The CDR3 has 14 residues. Germline lookup yields CDR1 SEHNR and CDR2 FQNEAQ (reference sequence). CDR3 sequence (DNA): TGTGCCAGCAGTTCCGGGACTAGCACAGATACGCAGTATTTG. Encoded protein: CASSSGTSTDTQYL.

This clonotype was detected ten times or more. The gene calls are TRBV7-9 and TRBJ2-3, with D possibly TRBD1 on 6 matching bases. V was shortened by 1 base and J by 5 bases, with 13 bases between the two germline ends. The CDR3 totals 15 residues. Germline V lookup: CDR1 SEHNR, CDR2 FQNEAQ (reference sequence). Here the CDR3 reads CASSLVGQTGDTQYF. The CDR3 DNA follows: TGTGCCAGCAGCTTAGTGGGTCAGACAGGAGATACGCAGTATTTT.

Many counts were recorded for this clonotype. The chain carries TRBV18 and TRBJ1-3; perhaps TRBD1 as D (6 bases). The CDR3 is 14 amino acids. CDR1 KGHSH and CDR2 LQKENI come from the germline V gene. The V end was cut by 2 bases, the J end by 2 bases, with 7 bases between. CDR3: CASSPGTTGNTIYF. The CDR3 region has the DNA TGTGCCAGCTCACCAGGGACAACTGGAAACACCATATATTTT.

This clonotype has ten or more counts. The chain has TRBV2 and TRBJ1-1; a weak D match, TRBD1 (5 bases). Germline CDR1 is SNHLY and CDR2 is FYNNEI. Trimming stripped 5 bases from V and 0 bases from J, with 10 bases between. The CDR3 is 14 amino acids. The CDR3 is CASSPGTLNTEAFF. The CDR3 nucleotides are TGTGCCAGCAGTCCCGGGACCTTGAACACTGAAGCTTTCTTT.

This clonotype was detected a few times. The rearrangement links TRBV6-5 to TRBJ1-2; a possible D gene is TRBD1 (6 bases). V was clipped by 10 bases and J by 5 bases, with 14 bases between them. This CDR3 region has 12 residues. Germline V gives CDR1 MNHEY, CDR2 SVGAGI. The chain's CDR3 is CATHREAYGYTF. The CDR3 DNA follows: TGTGCCACCCACAGGGAAGCATATGGCTACACCTTC.

This clonotype showed up many times. The chain carries TRBV7-9 and TRBJ2-4; maybe TRBD1 (7 bases). Germline assignment: CDR1 SEHNR and CDR2 FQNEAQ (reference sequence). This CDR3 has 17 residues. Trimming removed 5 bases at V and 0 bases at J, with 17 bases between. The CDR3 region is CASSQPGGQLAKNIQYF. The CDR3 DNA reads as TGTGCCAGCAGCCAGCCCGGGGGACAGCTAGCCAAAAACATTCAGTACTTC.

In its sample, this clonotype was seen many times. This chain connects TRBV5-6 to TRBJ1-5, with D perhaps matching TRBD1 (5 bases). Looked up from germline, CDR1 is SGHDT and CDR2 is YYEEEE. Trimming left V 0 bases short and J 4 bases short, with 11 bases between. CDR3 length: 15 residues. DNA for the CDR3: TGTGCCAGCAGCTTGGCCGGAGCAGGGAATCAGCCCCAGCATTTT. This sequence encodes CASSLAGAGNQPQHF.

The sample holds many counts of this clonotype. V gene TRBV6-4 combines with J gene TRBJ1-4; D ambiguous. V was pared by 0 bases and J by 3 bases, with 8 bases between. The V gene's germline CDR1 is MRHNA and CDR2 SNTAGT. The CDR3 runs to 15 residues. This CDR3 reads CASSDSGSPNEKLFF. The CDR3 DNA follows: TGTGCCAGCAGTGACTCCGGATCACCTAATGAAAAACTGTTTTTT.

This clonotype has at least ten counts. The chain combines TRBV3-1 with TRBJ1-6; D is uncertain. The CDR3 is 15 amino acids. With 4 bases removed from V and 6 bases from J, the gap between germline ends came to 13 bases. Germline CDR1 is LGHDT and CDR2 is YNNKEL (reference sequence). The CDR3 reads CASSPSAGFNSPLHF. As DNA, the CDR3 is TGTGCCAGCAGCCCTTCAGCGGGATTTAATTCACCCCTCCACTTT.